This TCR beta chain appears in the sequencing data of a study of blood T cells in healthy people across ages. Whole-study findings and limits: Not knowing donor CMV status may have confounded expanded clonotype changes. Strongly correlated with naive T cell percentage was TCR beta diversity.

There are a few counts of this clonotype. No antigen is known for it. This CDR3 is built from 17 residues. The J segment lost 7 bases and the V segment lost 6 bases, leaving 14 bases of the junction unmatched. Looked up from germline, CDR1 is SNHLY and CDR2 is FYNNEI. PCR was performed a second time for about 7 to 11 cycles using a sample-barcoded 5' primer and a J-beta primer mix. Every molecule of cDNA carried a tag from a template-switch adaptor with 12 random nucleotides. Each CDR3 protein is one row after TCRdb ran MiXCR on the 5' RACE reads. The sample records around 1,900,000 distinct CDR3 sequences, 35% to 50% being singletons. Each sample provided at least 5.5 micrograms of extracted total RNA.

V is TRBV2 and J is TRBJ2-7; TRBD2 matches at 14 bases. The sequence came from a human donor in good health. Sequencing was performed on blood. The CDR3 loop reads CASRETSGGAPLREQYF. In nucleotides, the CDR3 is TGTGCCAGCAGGGAGACTAGCGGGGGGGCCCCCTTACGGGAGCAGTACTTC. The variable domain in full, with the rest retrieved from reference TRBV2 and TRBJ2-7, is EPEVTQTPSHQVTQMGQEVILRCVPISNHLYFYWYRQILGQKVEFLVSFYNNEISEKSEIFDDQFSVERPDGSNFTLKIRSTKLEDSAMYFCASRETSGGAPLREQYFGPGTRLTVT.